A single sample gave rise to the 27 T cell receptor beta chains below, sequenced in a study of shared clonotypes between healthy human individuals. Clones were sequenced by immunoSEQ multiplex PCR, and TCRdb holds only the in-frame ones, with some missing. The sample has approximately 340,000 clones, about 74% seen once. Sequencing input: memory CD4+ T cells sorted from blood. Sample subset: CD45RA-negative fraction. The receptors shown here come from a man aged 25 to 45 in good health.

The J gene is TRBJ1-5, the V gene TRBV28; 7 nucleotides align to TRBD1. Germline V gene data show CDR1 as MDHEN and CDR2 as SYDVKM. V was clipped by 5 bases and J by 5 bases; unmatched bases: 9. This CDR3 contains 15 residues. The CDR3 DNA reads as TGTGCCAGCAGTCCCCCCAAGGGGGCTCATCAGCCCCAGCATTTT. Residues: CASSPPKGAHQPQHF.

This rearrangement joins TRBV28 to TRBJ2-7; D call uncertain. The CDR3 consists of 14 residues. V gave up 6 bases and J gave up 2 bases, with 14 bases separating them. CDR1 is MDHEN, CDR2 SYDVKM, per germline. The chain's CDR3 is CASRLGSTAYEQYF. CDR3 bases: TGTGCCAGCAGACTCGGGTCAACAGCCTACGAGCAGTACTTC. Full variable domain (remainder filled in from reference TRBV28 and TRBJ2-7): DVKVTQSSRYLVKRTGEKVFLECVQDMDHENMFWYRQDPGLGLRLIYFSYDVKMKEKGDIPEGYSVSREKKERFSLILESASTNQTSMYLCASRLGSTAYEQYFGPGTRLTVT.

The gene calls are TRBV7-8 and TRBJ2-7; D ambiguous. The germline V gene has CDR1 SGHVS and CDR2 FQNEAQ. The CDR3 sequence is 15 residues long. The V and J ends lost 8 bases and 0 bases respectively, with 17 bases between them. This chain's CDR3 is CASRPRRTSSYEQYF. For the CDR3, the DNA is TGTGCCAGCCGGCCCCGGCGGACGAGCTCCTACGAGCAGTACTTC.

The rearrangement links TRBV5-6 to TRBJ2-6, with D hard to call. Germline-derived CDR1 and CDR2 are SGHDT and YYEEEE. The CDR3 extends over 18 amino acids. Between the trimmed V and J ends, which lost 4 bases and 0 bases, there was a span of 17 bases. CDR3 sequence: CASSTRVGRLSGANVLTF. For the CDR3, the DNA is TGTGCCAGCAGCACGCGAGTCGGTAGACTCTCTGGGGCCAACGTCCTGACTTTC.

This clone is labeled as medium-sized. This chain joins TRBV28 and TRBJ1-5, with 9 positions matching TRBD1. CDR1 and CDR2 (germline): MDHEN, SYDVKM. The CDR3 contains 19 residues. With V trimmed by 6 bases and J by 5 bases, 20 bases remained unmatched. The CDR3 DNA reads as TGTGCCAGCAGGCTTACTCGCTTCGACAGGGGGAACCAAGATCAGCCCCAGCATTTT. This translates into CASRLTRFDRGNQDQPQHF.

V and J are TRBV30 and TRBJ1-2; D is uncertain. V lost 4 bases and J lost 2, with 8 bases in between. CDR1 is GTSNPN and CDR2 is SVGIG in the germline V gene (reference sequence). This CDR3 comprises 12 residues. CDR3: CAWIKSNYGYTF. As DNA, the CDR3 is TGTGCCTGGATTAAGTCAAACTATGGCTACACCTTC.

The sample holds a few counts of this clone. V gene TRBV19 combines with J gene TRBJ1-1; possibly TRBD1 for D (6 bases). Germline V gives CDR1 LNHDA, CDR2 SQIVND (reference sequence). V dropped 5 bases and J dropped 1 base, with 17 bases sitting between them. This CDR3 has 16 residues. The CDR3 reads CASSSPPGEGNTEAFF. In DNA, the CDR3 is TGTGCCAGTAGTTCTCCCCCAGGGGAGGGGAACACTGAAGCTTTCTTT. Using reference TRBV19 and TRBJ1-1 for the parts outside the CDR3, the full variable domain is DGGITQSPKYLFRKEGQNVTLSCEQNLNHDAMYWYRQDPGQGLRLIYYSQIVNDFQKGDIAEGYSVSREKKESFPLTVTSAQKNPTAFYLCASSSPPGEGNTEAFFGQGTRLTVV.

This chain joins TRBV7-3 and TRBJ1-3; D call uncertain. Deletions cut 0 bases from V and 4 bases from J, with 7 bases between. From germline, CDR1 is SGHTA and CDR2 FQGTGA. This CDR3 has 14 residues. The CDR3 coding sequence is TGTGCCAGCAGCTTAACAGGGCCAGGAAACACCATATATTTT. It yields the protein CASSLTGPGNTIYF. The entire variable domain, with the rest obtained from reference TRBV7-3 and TRBJ1-3, is as follows: GAGVSQTPSNKVTEKGKYVELRCDPISGHTALYWYRQSLGQGPEFLIYFQGTGAADDSGLPNDRFFAVRPEGSVSTLKIQRTERGDSAVYLCASSLTGPGNTIYFGEGSWLTVV.

The chain is built from TRBV4-3 and TRBJ2-5; the match to TRBD2 covers 12 bases. The CDR3 covers 22 residues. The germline V gene has CDR1 LGHNA and CDR2 YSLEER. V shed 0 bases and J 0 bases; nucleotides not matched to a gene: 17. CDR3 amino acids: CASSQDIGISGTSGQYQETQYF. The CDR3 DNA reads as TGCGCCAGCAGCCAAGATATAGGGATCTCCGGGACTAGCGGGCAGTACCAAGAGACCCAGTACTTC.

This clone has only a few counts. The V call is TRBV2, the J call TRBJ2-7; 10 positions agree with TRBD2. The germline gives CDR1 SNHLY, CDR2 FYNNEI. Germline trimming cut 7 bases from V and 6 bases from J; bases unmatched to any gene: 6. The CDR3 length is 13 residues. DNA of the CDR3: TGTGCCAGCAAGGCTAGCGGGAGAGGCGAGCAGTACTTC. Protein: CASKASGRGEQYF.

The gene calls are TRBV10-1 and TRBJ2-1; possibly TRBD1 for D (6 bases). V lost 5 bases and J lost 6, with 11 bases in between. The CDR3 is 13 amino acids. Germline CDR1 WNHNN, CDR2 SYGVQD (reference sequence). In nucleotides, the CDR3 is TGCGCCAGCAGTCTAAAAGGGGGCAATGAGCAGTTCTTC. This codes for CASSLKGGNEQFF.

This clone has more than one count but fewer than ten. The J gene is TRBJ1-5, the V gene TRBV10-2; no clear D gene. The CDR3 contains 14 residues. From germline, CDR1 is WSHSY and CDR2 SAAADI. V gave up 3 bases and J gave up 3 bases, with 9 bases separating them. The DNA of the CDR3 is TGCGCCAGCAGTGACGGGGTGACCAATCAGCCCCAGCATTTT. The encoded protein is CASSDGVTNQPQHF.

The chain combines TRBV5-4 with TRBJ2-2, with 10 bases aligning to TRBD2. This CDR3 contains 16 residues. With V trimmed by 0 bases and J by 8 bases, 7 bases remained unmatched. CDR1 SGHNT and CDR2 YYREEE come from the germline V gene (reference sequence). The CDR3 loop reads CASSLGVLAGAGELFF. For the CDR3, the DNA is TGTGCCAGCAGCTTGGGAGTCCTAGCGGGAGCTGGGGAGCTGTTTTTT.

The chain recombines TRBV5-6 with TRBJ2-2; 8 bases line up with TRBD1. V was pared by 5 bases and J by 7 bases, with 7 bases of the junction left unmatched. The CDR3 is 14 residues long. The germline CDR1 and CDR2 sequences are SGHDT and YYEEEE. The CDR3: CASRLDRANGELFF. The CDR3 region has the DNA TGTGCCAGCAGACTGGACAGGGCGAACGGGGAGCTGTTTTTT.

This clone was recorded a few times. Other nucleotide sequences in the sample specify the same CDR3. The V gene is TRBV5-1, the J gene TRBJ1-2; D is perhaps TRBD1 (5 bases). V was clipped by 1 base and J by 8 bases, with 12 bases between them. Germline CDR1 reads SGHRS; CDR2 reads YFSETQ. CDR3 size: 13 residues. CDR3 nucleotide sequence: TGCGCCAGCAGCTTGCGGTCAGGGCACGGCTACACCTTC. Translating gives CASSLRSGHGYTF.

J is TRBJ2-5 and V is TRBV5-4; maybe TRBD1 (5 bases). V lost 3 bases to trimming and J lost 0 bases, with 6 bases between them. Germline V gene sequence: CDR1 SGHNT, CDR2 YYREEE (reference sequence). The CDR3 spans 13 residues. The chain's CDR3 is CASSSRDQETQYF. The CDR3 nucleotides are TGTGCCAGCAGCTCCAGGGACCAAGAGACCCAGTACTTC.

The CDR3 spells CAISASGTGANEQFF. The CDR3 DNA follows: TGTGCCATCAGTGCCTCGGGGACAGGGGCCAATGAGCAGTTCTTC. The chain combines TRBV10-3 with TRBJ2-1; 10 nucleotides align to TRBD1. This CDR3 spans 15 amino acids. Trimming at V came to 4 bases and at J to 6 bases, leaving 6 bases not matched to a gene. Germline V gene lookup returns CDR1 ENHRY and CDR2 SYGVKD.

The chain links TRBV7-2 to TRBJ2-5, with a tentative D call TRBD2 (7 bases). There are 18 residues in the CDR3. Trimming took 2 bases from V and 5 from J, leaving 24 bases between them. Germline CDR1 and CDR2: SGHTA and FQGNSA. CDR3 DNA: TGTGCCAGCAGCTTATACGGGAAGCGGGACAAAGATCCGGAGACCCAGTACTTC. It specifies CASSLYGKRDKDPETQYF.

This sequence joins TRBV6-1 and TRBJ1-6; no clear D. V gave up 7 bases and J gave up 5 bases, with 9 bases separating them. The CDR3 covers 13 residues. The germline V gene has CDR1 MNHNS and CDR2 SASEGT. CDR3 in amino acids: CASKPGHNSPLHF. For the CDR3, the DNA is TGTGCCAGCAAACCAGGCCATAATTCACCCCTCCACTTT.

V gene TRBV5-6 combines with J gene TRBJ2-5; D uncertain. Germline assignment: CDR1 SGHDT and CDR2 YYEEEE. The CDR3 has 11 amino acids. V was trimmed by 3 bases and J by 7 bases, leaving 7 bases between them. The DNA of the CDR3 is TGTGCCAGCAGCTCCATAGGGACCCAGTACTTC. This translates into CASSSIGTQYF.

This chain's CDR3 is CASCRGVSGNQPQHF. The CDR3 nucleotides read TGTGCCAGCTGTAGAGGAGTCAGCGGCAATCAGCCCCAGCATTTT. J is TRBJ1-5 and V is TRBV28; D ambiguous. V lost 8 bases and J lost 2, with 16 bases in between. CDR3 length: 15 amino acids. Per the germline V gene, CDR1 is MDHEN and CDR2 is SYDVKM.

CDR3 DNA: TGCAGTGCTTGGGCTCAAGAGCAGTTCTTC. Translating it yields CSAWAQEQFF. The rearrangement joins TRBV20-1 to TRBJ2-1; D is uncertain. This CDR3 is built from 10 residues. Per the germline V gene, CDR1 is DFQATT and CDR2 is SNEGSKA (reference sequence). V was clipped by 5 bases and J by 10 bases, with 9 bases between them.

V is TRBV2 and J is TRBJ1-5, with D possibly being TRBD1 (6 bases). The CDR3 contains 15 residues. With 4 bases removed from V and 9 bases from J, the gap between germline ends came to 19 bases. Germline V gene data show CDR1 as SNHLY and CDR2 as FYNNEI. In DNA, the CDR3 is TGTGCCAGCAGTGGTAGAGGACAGAGCAGTCGGCCCCAGCATTTT. Protein: CASSGRGQSSRPQHF. Supplemented by reference TRBV2 and TRBJ1-5, the full variable domain reads EPEVTQTPSHQVTQMGQEVILRCVPISNHLYFYWYRQILGQKVEFLVSFYNNEISEKSEIFDDQFSVERPDGSNFTLKIRSTKLEDSAMYFCASSGRGQSSRPQHFGDGTRLSIL.

The rearrangement joins TRBV5-5 to TRBJ1-5, with D perhaps matching TRBD1 (5 bases). The V gene lost 4 bases and the J gene lost 2 bases, with 19 bases spanning the gap. The CDR3 spans 17 residues. Germline V gene sequence: CDR1 SGHKS, CDR2 YYEKEE (reference sequence). The CDR3 DNA reads TGTGCCAGCAGCCCGGGACGGAGGGGATGGGGCAATCAGCCCCAGCATTTT. It is translated as CASSPGRRGWGNQPQHF.

This clone was found once. This chain links TRBV7-3 with TRBJ2-1; TRBD2 agrees at 7 bases. CDR1 is SGHTA and CDR2 is FQGTGA in the germline V gene. This CDR3 has 16 residues. The trim removed 5 bases at V and 0 bases at J, leaving 7 bases unmatched. CDR3 nucleotide sequence: TGTGCCAGCAGCCCCTCTCTAGCGGTCTCCTACAATGAGCAGTTCTTC. It translates to CASSPSLAVSYNEQFF.

The chain is built from TRBV30 and TRBJ1-4; a weak D match, TRBD1 (5 bases). The CDR3 is 14 amino acids. Looked up from germline, CDR1 is GTSNPN and CDR2 is SVGIG (reference sequence). V was clipped by 3 bases and J by 8 bases, with 16 bases between them. CDR3 sequence: CAWRVGGSREKLFF. Written as DNA, the CDR3 is TGTGCCTGGAGGGTGGGGGGGAGTCGAGAAAAACTGTTTTTT. Together with reference TRBV30 and TRBJ1-4, the CDR3 gives the full variable domain: SQTIHQWPATLVQPVGSPLSLECTVEGTSNPNLYWYRQAAGRGLQLLFYSVGIGQISSEVPQNLSASRPQDRQFILSSKKLLLSDSGFYLCAWRVGGSREKLFFGSGTQLSVL.

V gene TRBV7-7 combines with J gene TRBJ2-2; no firm D call. V dropped 5 bases and J dropped 1 base, with 8 bases sitting between them. The germline V gene has CDR1 SSHAT and CDR2 FNYEAQ (reference sequence). This CDR3 is 14 amino acids long. CDR3 DNA sequence: TGTGCCAGCAGCCTGGACCGGAACACCGGGGAGCTGTTTTTT. Protein: CASSLDRNTGELFF. Variable domain in full (rest from reference TRBV7-7 and TRBJ2-2): GAGVSQSPRYKVTKRGQDVTLRCDPISSHATLYWYQQALGQGPEFLTYFNYEAQPDKSGLPSDRFSAERPEGSISTLTIQRTEQRDSAMYRCASSLDRNTGELFFGEGSRLTVL.